This TCR beta chain came from a study of cytomegalovirus exposure and HLA in healthy donors. General study findings and limits: Using a false discovery rate of 0.05, a later analysis showed that approximately 17,000 TCR beta sequences were associated with HLA alleles. Later analysis showed TCR association rates varying by HLA locus, highest for DRB1 and lowest for HLA-C.

Note on this clone: Its matching antigen is unknown.

In the PCR, 60 Vbeta and 13 Jbeta primers were used. The method was immunoSEQ multiplex PCR; TCRdb's version includes in-frame clones alone and lacks a portion of them. The sample shows under 150,000 clones, about 85% of them seen only once. Trimming cost V 6 bases and J 0 bases, with 16 bases left between them. The CDR3 totals 16 residues. The germline CDR1 and CDR2 sequences are LNHDA and SQIVND (reference sequence). The sample was PBMCs. The sequence derives from a boy between 5 and 17 years old in good health and CMV-seronegative. V gene TRBV19 combines with J gene TRBJ2-3, with D unresolved. This CDR3 is CASSHLRVSSTDTQYF. CDR3 DNA sequence: TGTGCCAGTAGCCACCTTCGGGTCTCTAGCACAGATACGCAGTATTTT.